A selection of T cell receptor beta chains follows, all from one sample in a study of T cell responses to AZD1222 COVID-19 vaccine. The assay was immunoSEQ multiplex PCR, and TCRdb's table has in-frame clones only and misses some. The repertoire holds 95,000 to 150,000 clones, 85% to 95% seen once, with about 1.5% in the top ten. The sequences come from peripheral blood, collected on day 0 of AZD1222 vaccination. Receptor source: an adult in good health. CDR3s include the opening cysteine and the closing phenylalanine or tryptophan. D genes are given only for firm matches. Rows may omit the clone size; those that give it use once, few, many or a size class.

CDR3: CSAMDSLSGNTIYF
DNA: TGCAGCGCCATGGACAGCCTTAGTGGAAACACCATATATTTT
D: -
J: TRBJ1-3
V: TRBV29-1
size: -

CDR3: CASSLGDTQYF
DNA: TGTGCCAGCAGCTTGGGGGATACCCAGTACTTC
D: -
J: TRBJ2-5
V: TRBV5-6
size: -

CDR3: CASSENTGAGGYGYTF
DNA: TGTGCCAGCAGTGAAAATACAGGGGCCGGGGGATATGGCTACACCTTC
D: TRBD1
J: TRBJ1-2
V: TRBV2
size: -

CDR3: CASSLLLAGGGKETQYF
DNA: TGTGCCAGCAGCTTGTTGCTAGCGGGGGGCGGAAAAGAGACCCAGTACTTC
D: TRBD2
J: TRBJ2-5
V: TRBV5-6
size: -

CDR3: CASSHPGVKETQYF
DNA: TGTGCCAGCAGCCACCCCGGGGTCAAAGAGACCCAGTACTTC
D: -
J: TRBJ2-5
V: TRBV5-6
size: -

CDR3: CARRSAGAGNTGELFF
DNA: TGTGCCCGGAGATCAGCGGGGGCGGGGAACACCGGGGAGCTGTTTTTT
D: TRBD2
J: TRBJ2-2
V: TRBV30
size: -

CDR3: CASSPQNGQTGNTIYF
DNA: TGTGCCAGCAGTCCTCAAAATGGACAAACTGGAAACACCATATATTTT
D: -
J: TRBJ1-3
V: TRBV28
size: -

CDR3: CASSFGLADRNEKLFF
DNA: TGTGCCAGCAGCTTCGGACTAGCGGACCGTAATGAAAAACTGTTTTTT
D: -
J: TRBJ1-4
V: TRBV7-9
size: -

CDR3: CARSPWDSHYSNQPQHF
DNA: TGTGCCAGAAGCCCTTGGGACAGTCATTATAGCAATCAGCCCCAGCATTTT
D: TRBD1
J: TRBJ1-5
V: TRBV5-3
size: few

CDR3: CASSPREGMNTGELFF
DNA: TGTGCCAGCAGCCCGAGGGAGGGAATGAACACCGGGGAGCTGTTTTTT
D: TRBD2
J: TRBJ2-2
V: TRBV11-3
size: -

CDR3: CAWRDANQPQHF
DNA: TGTGCCTGGAGGGACGCCAATCAGCCCCAGCATTTT
D: -
J: TRBJ1-5
V: TRBV30
size: -

CDR3: CAISERGTSDNEQFF
DNA: TGTGCCATCAGTGAGAGGGGGACTAGCGACAATGAGCAGTTCTTC
D: TRBD2
J: TRBJ2-1
V: TRBV10-3
size: -

CDR3: CASSQVSGYGIFTF
DNA: TGTGCCAGCAGCCAAGTGTCAGGGTATGGGATCTTCACCTTC
D: -
J: TRBJ1-2
V: TRBV3-1/TRBV3-2
size: -

CDR3: CASSRRTLGQGEKLFF
DNA: TGTGCCAGCAGCCGGAGAACTCTAGGGCAGGGTGAAAAACTGTTTTTT
D: -
J: TRBJ1-4
V: TRBV3-1/TRBV3-2
size: -

CDR3: CASSLVSRGRSNGELFF
DNA: TGCGCCAGCAGCTTGGTGTCCCGCGGGAGATCGAACGGGGAGCTGTTTTTT
D: TRBD2
J: TRBJ2-2
V: TRBV5-1
size: -

CDR3: CASSPYESSYNEQFF
DNA: TGTGCCAGCAGCCCATACGAGAGCTCCTACAATGAGCAGTTCTTC
D: -
J: TRBJ2-1
V: TRBV7-3
size: -

CDR3: CASSPQGGERYEQYF
DNA: TGTGCCAGCAGCCCTCAGGGAGGGGAGAGGTACGAGCAGTACTTC
D: TRBD2
J: TRBJ2-7
V: TRBV7-2
size: -

CDR3: CASSPQGLEAFF
DNA: TGTGCCAGCAGCCCACAGGGCCTTGAAGCTTTCTTT
D: -
J: TRBJ1-1
V: TRBV3-1/TRBV3-2
size: once

CDR3: CASRVSSYNSPLHF
DNA: TGTGCCAGCAGGGTGAGCTCCTATAATTCACCCCTCCACTTT
D: -
J: TRBJ1-6
V: TRBV6-5
size: -

CDR3: CASTLGGSYNEQFF
DNA: TGTGCCAGCACTTTGGGTGGCTCCTACAATGAGCAGTTCTTC
D: -
J: TRBJ2-1
V: TRBV2
size: few

CDR3: CAWKAKTGYGYTF
DNA: TGTGCCTGGAAGGCGAAGACAGGCTATGGCTACACCTTC
D: -
J: TRBJ1-2
V: TRBV30
size: -

CDR3: CASSPHTGVGYGYTF
DNA: TGTGCCAGCAGCCCCCACACAGGGGTTGGCTATGGCTACACCTTC
D: TRBD1
J: TRBJ1-2
V: TRBV7-2
size: -

CDR3: CASSFQGQAGSYNEQFF
DNA: TGTGCCAGCAGCTTTCAGGGTCAAGCGGGCTCCTACAATGAGCAGTTCTTC
D: -
J: TRBJ2-1
V: TRBV7-2
size: -

CDR3: CASTRGDVNTEAFF
DNA: TGCGCCAGCACCCGGGGGGATGTGAACACTGAAGCTTTCTTT
D: -
J: TRBJ1-1
V: TRBV5-1
size: -

CDR3: CASSPPNGQPQHF
DNA: TGTGCCAGCTCACCCCCGAATGGGCAGCCCCAGCATTTT
D: -
J: TRBJ1-5
V: TRBV18
size: -

CDR3: CASSQGRTGAFNQPQHF
DNA: TGTGCCAGCAGCCAAGGCCGCACAGGGGCCTTCAATCAGCCCCAGCATTTT
D: TRBD1
J: TRBJ1-5
V: TRBV3-1/TRBV3-2
size: -

CDR3: CASSVVAAGQPQHF
DNA: TGTGCCAGCAGCGTAGTGGCCGCTGGTCAGCCCCAGCATTTT
D: -
J: TRBJ1-5
V: TRBV9
size: -

CDR3: CRVTPWAANTEAFF
DNA: TGCAGAGTCACCCCTTGGGCAGCTAACACTGAAGCTTTCTTT
D: -
J: TRBJ1-1
V: TRBV29-1
size: -

CDR3: CASSPRQGLRNEQFF
DNA: TGTGCCAGCAGTCCCCGACAGGGATTGAGGAATGAGCAGTTCTTC
D: TRBD1
J: TRBJ2-1
V: TRBV27
size: -

CDR3: CASSGLENTGELFF
DNA: TGTGCCAGCTCAGGGCTCGAGAACACCGGGGAGCTGTTTTTT
D: -
J: TRBJ2-2
V: TRBV18
size: -

CDR3: CASSEQAGGNSPLHF
DNA: TGTGCCAGCAGTGAACAGGCAGGGGGTAATTCACCCCTCCACTTT
D: TRBD1
J: TRBJ1-6
V: TRBV6-1
size: -

CDR3: CASSDLGYEQFF
DNA: TGTGCCAGCAGTGACCTGGGTTATGAGCAGTTCTTC
D: -
J: TRBJ2-1
V: TRBV2
size: -

CDR3: CASSLSYTEAFF
DNA: TGTGCCAGCTCACTCTCTTACACTGAAGCTTTCTTT
D: -
J: TRBJ1-1
V: TRBV18
size: -

CDR3: CATSDSIDSPLHF
DNA: TGTGCCACCAGTGATTCTATCGATTCACCCCTCCACTTT
D: -
J: TRBJ1-6
V: TRBV24-1
size: -

CDR3: CASSLYLGQGGSPLHF
DNA: TGTGCCAGCAGCTTATATTTGGGACAGGGAGGTTCACCCCTCCACTTT
D: TRBD1
J: TRBJ1-6
V: TRBV7-8
size: -

CDR3: CASRMVSTDTQYF
DNA: TGTGCCAGCCGAATGGTGAGCACAGATACGCAGTATTTT
D: -
J: TRBJ2-3
V: TRBV18
size: -

CDR3: CSVASGARYNEQFF
DNA: TGCAGCGTTGCTTCGGGGGCTAGGTACAATGAGCAGTTCTTC
D: -
J: TRBJ2-1
V: TRBV29-1
size: -

CDR3: CASRGEGGQPQHF
DNA: TGTGCCAGCAGGGGAGAGGGTGGGCAGCCCCAGCATTTT
D: -
J: TRBJ1-5
V: TRBV2
size: -

CDR3: CASSHNLVSTGTSGGAKTQYF
DNA: TGTGCCAGCAGTCATAACCTTGTCTCTACCGGGACTAGCGGGGGGGCGAAGACCCAGTACTTC
D: TRBD2
J: TRBJ2-5
V: TRBV6-2/TRBV6-3
size: -

CDR3: CASSNLGLAGGDTQYF
DNA: TGTGCCAGTAGTAACCTTGGACTAGCGGGAGGAGATACGCAGTATTTT
D: TRBD2
J: TRBJ2-3
V: TRBV19
size: -

CDR3: CASSPIGSGGTSYNEQFF
DNA: TGTGCCAGCAGCCCCATCGGGTCCGGGGGAACCTCCTACAATGAGCAGTTCTTC
D: -
J: TRBJ2-1
V: TRBV7-9
size: -

CDR3: CATSRGQVGTEAFF
DNA: TGTGCCACCAGCAGAGGACAGGTCGGCACTGAAGCTTTCTTT
D: -
J: TRBJ1-1
V: TRBV15
size: -